These 28 T cell receptor beta chains were sequenced from one sample in a study of blood T cell repertoires in COVID-19. Here immunoSEQ multiplex PCR was the method, and the copy in TCRdb shows in-frame clones only, minus some. The sample consists of about 190,000 clones, 90% of them appearing once. Material: peripheral blood. These receptors all stem from a man aged 50 to 59 with acute or convalescent COVID-19.

V gene TRBV27 combines with J gene TRBJ2-1; 8 bases line up with TRBD2. V trimming: 4 bases; J trimming: 3 bases; junction bases outside the gene matches: 5. There are 15 residues in the CDR3. CDR1 and CDR2 from the germline V gene are MNHEY and SMNVEV (reference sequence). CDR3: CASSSLAGSYNEQFF. CDR3 in DNA: TGTGCCAGCAGTTCCCTAGCGGGCAGCTACAATGAGCAGTTCTTC.

A remark on this clone: Within the sample, other DNA sequences also encode this same CDR3. The V call is TRBV2, the J call TRBJ1-5, with D possibly TRBD1 on 5 matching bases. CDR3 size: 14 residues. The germline V gene has CDR1 SNHLY and CDR2 FYNNEI. Trimming took 6 bases from V and 1 from J, leaving 10 bases between them. The DNA for the CDR3 is TGTGCCAGCAGGGCAGGGTTGAGCAATCAGCCCCAGCATTTT. Translated, it gives CASRAGLSNQPQHF.

The chain couples TRBV19 to TRBJ1-2; D is unresolved. With 5 bases removed from V and 5 bases from J, the gap between germline ends came to 9 bases. Germline V gives CDR1 LNHDA, CDR2 SQIVND (reference sequence). The CDR3 consists of 12 residues. The CDR3 nucleotides read TGTGCCAGTAGTCAGGCAGCTTATGGCTACACCTTC. Its translation: CASSQAAYGYTF.

The V and J genes are TRBV3-1 (or the pseudogene TRBV3-2) and TRBJ1-2, with 9 bases fitting TRBD1. Germline V CDR1 and CDR2: LGHDT, YNNKEL (reference sequence). V trimming: 1 base; J trimming: 6 bases; junction bases outside the gene matches: 0. There are 13 residues in the CDR3. DNA of the CDR3: TGTGCCAGCAGCCAAGGACAGGGGGATGGCTACACCTTC. This codes for CASSQGQGDGYTF.

Comment on this clone: One junction end does not reproduce the germline sequence, and a read error may be involved. The chain recombines TRBV28 with TRBJ2-4, with 7 bases identical to TRBD2. Germline CDR1 and CDR2: MDHEN and SYDVKM. The CDR3 contains 14 residues. Here the CDR3 reads CASRLSHGRNIQYF. CDR3 coding DNA: TGTGCCAGCAGATTATCCCACGGGAGGAACATTCAGTACTTC.

The V gene is TRBV19, the J gene TRBJ2-7, with 8 nucleotides matching TRBD1. The CDR3 contains 13 residues. From germline, CDR1 is LNHDA and CDR2 SQIVND (reference sequence). V shed 5 bases, J shed 2 bases, and the junction held 2 bases outside the gene matches. The CDR3, as DNA: TGTGCCAGTAGTGTGACAGGGGCCTACGAGCAGTACTTC. Its translation: CASSVTGAYEQYF.

This clone was found once. The rearrangement links TRBV7-9 to TRBJ2-7; 9 bases are shared with TRBD2. The CDR3 runs to 13 residues. V shed 5 bases, J shed 3 bases, and the junction held 2 bases outside the gene matches. CDR1 is SEHNR and CDR2 is FQNEAQ in the germline V gene (reference sequence). The CDR3 loop is CASSLSGGYEQYV. The CDR3 DNA is TGTGCCAGCAGCCTTAGCGGGGGCTACGAGCAGTACGTC.

This rearrangement joins TRBV16 to TRBJ1-5, with 9 bases that match TRBD1. The CDR3 is 17 amino acids. CDR1 KGHSY and CDR2 FQNENV come from the germline V gene. The trim removed 0 bases at V and 4 bases at J, leaving 7 bases unmatched. The CDR3: CASSQSTGGFWNQPQHF. As DNA, the CDR3 is TGTGCCAGCAGCCAATCGACAGGGGGTTTTTGGAATCAGCCCCAGCATTTT.

The chain carries TRBV25-1 and TRBJ2-5; 7 bases are shared with TRBD1. The CDR3 runs to 15 residues. In germline, CDR1 is MGHDK, CDR2 SYGVNS. The V gene end was trimmed by 4 bases and the J gene end by 1 base; junction bases not matched to a gene: 6. The CDR3 bases are TGTGCCAGCAGTGTGGGACAGATGATCCAAGAGACCCAGTACTTC. It codes for CASSVGQMIQETQYF. The variable domain in full, completed from reference TRBV25-1 and TRBJ2-5, reads EADIYQTPRYLVIGTGKKITLECSQTMGHDKMYWYQQDPGMELHLIHYSYGVNSTEKGDLSSESTVSRIRTEHFPLTLESARPSHTSQYLCASSVGQMIQETQYFGPGTRLLVL.

The chain recombines TRBV19 with TRBJ2-3, with 7 bases identical to TRBD2. This CDR3 region has 17 residues. V shed 8 bases and J 7 bases; nucleotides not matched to a gene: 21. Per the germline V gene, CDR1 is LNHDA and CDR2 is SQIVND (reference sequence). CDR3 protein: CASPPGGRGRRNHTQYF. The CDR3 DNA reads TGTGCCAGTCCGCCGGGTGGGCGGGGGAGGCGAAACCATACGCAGTATTTT. Full variable domain (remainder filled in from reference TRBV19 and TRBJ2-3): DGGITQSPKYLFRKEGQNVTLSCEQNLNHDAMYWYRQDPGQGLRLIYYSQIVNDFQKGDIAEGYSVSREKKESFPLTVTSAQKNPTAFYLCASPPGGRGRRNHTQYFGPGTRLTVL.

The V gene is TRBV6-5, the J gene TRBJ1-5; D is perhaps TRBD1 (5 bases). The germline V gene encodes CDR1 MNHEY and CDR2 SVGAGI. V shed 0 bases and J shed 5 bases, with 8 bases lying between them. The CDR3 is 14 amino acids. DNA of the CDR3: TGTGCCAGCAGTTACTCTCCGGGGGATCAGCCCCAGCATTTT. It specifies CASSYSPGDQPQHF.

V is TRBV4-3 and J is TRBJ2-2, with 8 bases identical to TRBD1. This CDR3 spans 16 amino acids. Germline V gene lookup returns CDR1 LGHNA and CDR2 YSLEER. J lost 2 bases, V lost 2 bases, and 4 bases had no gene match. The chain's CDR3 is CASSQLGQGNTGELFF. The DNA of the CDR3 is TGCGCCAGCAGCCAACTCGGACAGGGTAACACCGGGGAGCTGTTTTTT.

The genes are TRBV4-3 and TRBJ2-3, with TRBD1 matching over 10 bases. This CDR3 comprises 16 residues. Germline-derived CDR1 and CDR2 are LGHNA and YSLEER. The J segment lost 2 bases and the V segment lost 4 bases, leaving 6 bases of the junction unmatched. CDR3 DNA: TGCGCCAGCAGCCGATCGGACAGGGGGATCACAGATACGCAGTATTTT. This sequence encodes CASSRSDRGITDTQYF.

The rearrangement joins TRBV6-2 or TRBV6-3 to TRBJ2-7; D gene uncertain. Germline CDR1 MNHEY, CDR2 SVGEGT. The CDR3 has 15 amino acids. With 6 bases removed from V and 2 bases from J, the gap between germline ends came to 17 bases. The CDR3 region is CASSQGPLGTYEQYV. The CDR3 DNA reads TGTGCCAGCAGCCAAGGTCCCCTGGGCACCTACGAGCAGTACGTC.

The chain couples TRBV6-5 to TRBJ1-1; TRBD1 is a possible D gene (6 bases). Trimming shortened V by 4 bases and J by 1 base, and 16 bases separated the two germline ends. The CDR3 runs to 16 residues. The germline V gene encodes CDR1 MNHEY and CDR2 SVGAGI. The chain's CDR3 is CASSSPQGLRNTEAFF. DNA for the CDR3: TGTGCCAGCAGTTCGCCCCAGGGGCTCCGGAACACTGAAGCTTTCTTT.

The V gene is TRBV15, the J gene TRBJ2-7; D possibly corresponds to TRBD2 (5 bases). Germline CDR1 is LNHNV and CDR2 is YYDKDF (reference sequence). The CDR3 runs to 15 residues. With 0 bases removed from V and 1 base from J, the gap between germline ends came to 10 bases. Written as DNA, the CDR3 is TGTGCCACCAGCAGAGAGGGAGCTAGTTCCTACGAGCAGTACTTC. Protein: CATSREGASSYEQYF.

The chain is built from TRBV19 and TRBJ2-5, with TRBD1 matching over 7 bases. Germline V CDR1 and CDR2: LNHDA, SQIVND (reference sequence). The V segment lost 4 bases and the J segment 1 base; nucleotides outside the gene matches: 3. There are 14 residues in the CDR3. The DNA of the CDR3 is TGTGCCAGTAGTAGGGGGACAGCCCAAGAGACCCAGTACTTC. It is translated as CASSRGTAQETQYF.

The chain couples TRBV7-6 to TRBJ2-5, with TRBD1 identical over 10 bases. The germline CDR1 and CDR2 sequences are SGHVS and FNYEAQ. This CDR3 spans 21 amino acids. V trimming: 4 bases; J trimming: 2 bases; junction bases outside the gene matches: 22. The CDR3 region is CASSSQHPGQGSGQPQETQYF. CDR3 coding DNA: TGTGCCAGCAGCTCCCAACACCCGGGACAGGGGTCGGGCCAACCACAAGAGACCCAGTACTTC.

V and J are TRBV19 and TRBJ2-6; D gene unclear. The CDR3 covers 15 residues. CDR1 LNHDA and CDR2 SQIVND come from the germline V gene (reference sequence). V was shortened by 3 bases and J by 6 bases, with 12 bases between the two germline ends. CDR3 sequence reads: CASSIQLLEANVLTF. The CDR3 nucleotides are TGTGCCAGTAGTATCCAACTGCTAGAGGCCAACGTCCTGACTTTC.

Only one count was recorded for this clone. The gene calls are TRBV27 and TRBJ2-3; a possible D gene is TRBD1 (6 bases). V was clipped by 4 bases and J by 6 bases, with 11 bases between them. Per germline, CDR1 MNHEY and CDR2 SMNVEV (reference sequence). The CDR3 is made up of 13 amino acids. The CDR3 bases are TGTGCCAGCAGTTGGGGGCATCGGGATACGCAGTATTTT. It specifies CASSWGHRDTQYF.

This chain uses TRBV2 with TRBJ2-1; TRBD2 matches 9 bases. The CDR3 is made up of 16 amino acids. V shed 1 base, J shed 9 bases, and the junction held 10 bases outside the gene matches. Per germline, CDR1 SNHLY and CDR2 FYNNEI. In DNA, the CDR3 is TGTGCCAGCAGTGAAGGGGTGGTAGCGGGAGAAGTTGAGCAGTTCTTC. Translated: CASSEGVVAGEVEQFF.

In this sample, this clone turned up a few times. The chain has TRBV5-1 and TRBJ2-2, with a weak D call TRBD2 (6 bases). CDR3 length equals 15 residues. V was cut by 8 bases and J by 0 bases, with 14 bases left in between. The V gene's germline CDR1 is SGHRS and CDR2 YFSETQ. The CDR3 sequence is CASSTGGANTGELFF. CDR3 sequence (DNA): TGCGCCAGTTCTACCGGGGGAGCGAACACCGGGGAGCTGTTTTTT.

This clone was found once. V and J are TRBV2 and TRBJ2-1; a possible D gene is TRBD1 (5 bases). V was pared by 4 bases and J by 1 base, with 11 bases between. The germline V gene encodes CDR1 SNHLY and CDR2 FYNNEI. CDR3 length: 15 residues. CDR3 DNA: TGTGCCAGCAGTGTGGAACAGGTTTCCTACAATGAGCAGTTCTTC. Protein product: CASSVEQVSYNEQFF. Supplemented by reference TRBV2 and TRBJ2-1, the full variable domain reads EPEVTQTPSHQVTQMGQEVILRCVPISNHLYFYWYRQILGQKVEFLVSFYNNEISEKSEIFDDQFSVERPDGSNFTLKIRSTKLEDSAMYFCASSVEQVSYNEQFFGPGTRLTVL.

The V and J genes are TRBV2 and TRBJ1-1; the D is unclear. The CDR3 has 13 residues. Germline CDR1 is SNHLY and CDR2 is FYNNEI. The V end was cut by 6 bases, the J end by 1 base, with 9 bases between. The CDR3 region is CASRRDKNTEAFF. CDR3 DNA sequence: TGTGCCAGCAGACGTGACAAGAACACTGAAGCTTTCTTT.

This clone appeared a single time. The V and J genes are TRBV5-6 and TRBJ2-7; maybe TRBD1 (5 bases). The CDR3 has 15 amino acids. The germline V and J ends were trimmed by 1 base and 2 bases, with 13 bases remaining between them. Germline loops: CDR1 SGHDT, CDR2 YYEEEE. DNA of the CDR3: TGTGCCAGCAGCTTGTGGGCAGGGAAAACCTACGAGCAGTACGTC. This translates into CASSLWAGKTYEQYV.

This clone has only one observation. This chain joins TRBV5-6 and TRBJ1-4; unclear D gene. Germline-derived CDR1 and CDR2 are SGHDT and YYEEEE. The CDR3 is made up of 14 amino acids. Deletions cut 1 base from V and 0 bases from J, with 4 bases between. The CDR3 DNA sequence: TGTGCCAGCAGCTTGCAGGCAACTAATGAAAAACTGTTTTTT. It codes for CASSLQATNEKLFF. The complete variable domain, with remaining parts taken from reference TRBV5-6 and TRBJ1-4, reads DAGVTQSPTHLIKTRGQQVTLRCSPKSGHDTVSWYQQALGQGPQFIFQYYEEEERQRGNFPDRFSGHQFPNYSSELNVNALLLGDSALYLCASSLQATNEKLFFGSGTQLSVL.

This clone has a single count. The genes are TRBV5-8 and TRBJ2-2; 12 bases agree with TRBD1. Germline trimming cut 4 bases from V and 1 base from J; bases unmatched to any gene: 5. Germline V CDR1 and CDR2: SGHTS, YDEGEE. The CDR3 has 17 amino acids. The CDR3 here is CASSRGQGAMNTGELFF. In DNA, the CDR3 is TGTGCCAGCAGCAGGGGACAGGGGGCAATGAACACCGGGGAGCTGTTTTTT. Using reference TRBV5-8 and TRBJ2-2 for the parts outside the CDR3, the full variable domain is EAGVTQSPTHLIKTRGQQATLRCSPISGHTSVYWYQQALGLGLQFLLWYDEGEERNRGNFPPRFSGRQFPNYSSELNVNALELEDSALYLCASSRGQGAMNTGELFFGEGSRLTVL.

This clone appeared once. The chain carries TRBV5-8 and TRBJ2-5; 10 bases align to TRBD1. Trimming removed 0 bases from V and 6 bases from J; junction bases left unmatched: 8. The CDR3 covers 16 residues. The germline CDR1 and CDR2 sequences are SGHTS and YDEGEE. The CDR3 coding sequence is TGTGCCAGCAGCTTGGTGGGGACAGGGGTGGCGAAGACCCAGTACTTC. This gives the protein CASSLVGTGVAKTQYF.